Given below is one T cell receptor beta chain in context. Antigen unknown. Method: immunoSEQ multiplex PCR; TCRdb's copy keeps in-frame clones and lacks some. Of a few million clones listed, around 92% are singletons. This sample was taken from a study of shared clonotypes between healthy human individuals. Study observations and caveats: It was the non-shared clonotypes that had lower generation probabilities than clonotypes shared by all four donors.

Germline-derived CDR1 and CDR2 are MNHEY and SVGAGI. This CDR3 region has 13 residues. The trim removed 5 bases at V and 14 bases at J, leaving 12 bases unmatched. Material for sequencing was naive CD4+ T cells from PBMCs. The subset is: CD45RA+ positively selected. The V call is TRBV6-5, the J call TRBJ1-2; 9 nucleotides align to TRBD1. This clonotype originated in a young man in good health. Some clones in this sample may be carry-over from other donors' samples. The CDR3: CASSARQQGASTF. In DNA, the CDR3 is TGTGCCAGCAGTGCCCGCCAACAGGGGGCCTCAACCTTC.